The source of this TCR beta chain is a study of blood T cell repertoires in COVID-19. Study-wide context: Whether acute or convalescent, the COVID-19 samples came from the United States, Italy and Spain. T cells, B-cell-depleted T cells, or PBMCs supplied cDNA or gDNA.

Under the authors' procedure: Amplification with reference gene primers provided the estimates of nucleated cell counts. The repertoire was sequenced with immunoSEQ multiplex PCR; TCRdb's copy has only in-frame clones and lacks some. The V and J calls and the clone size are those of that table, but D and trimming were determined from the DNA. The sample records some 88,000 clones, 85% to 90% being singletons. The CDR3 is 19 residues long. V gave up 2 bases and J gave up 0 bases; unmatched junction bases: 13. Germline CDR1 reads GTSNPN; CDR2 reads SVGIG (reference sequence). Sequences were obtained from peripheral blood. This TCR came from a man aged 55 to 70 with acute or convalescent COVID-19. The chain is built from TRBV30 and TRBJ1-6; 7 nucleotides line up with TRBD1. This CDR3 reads CAWSSGTAPFSSYNSPLHF. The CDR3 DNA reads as TGTGCCTGGAGTTCCGGGACAGCTCCCTTCAGCTCCTATAATTCACCCCTCCACTTT. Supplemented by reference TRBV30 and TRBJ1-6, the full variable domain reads SQTIHQWPATLVQPVGSPLSLECTVEGTSNPNLYWYRQAAGRGLQLLFYSVGIGQISSEVPQNLSASRPQDRQFILSSKKLLLSDSGFYLCAWSSGTAPFSSYNSPLHFGNGTRLTVT.